The 11 T cell receptor beta chains in this list originate from one sample, sequenced in a study of T cell changes during pregnancy in multiple sclerosis. Using immunoSEQ multiplex PCR, the repertoire was profiled, and TCRdb retains in-frame clones only, with some absent. The sample comprises tens of thousands of clones, 91% of which are singletons, and approximately 1.2% rests with the top ten. The sequenced sample was peripheral blood, obtained after pregnancy. These receptors came from a female donor in good health, enrolled as a control in a pregnancy study.

The CDR3 bases are TGTGCCAGTAGAGTAGGGGGCCAGTATGGCTACACCTTC. Translating it yields CASRVGGQYGYTF. The chain carries TRBV19 and TRBJ1-2; 7 bases are shared with TRBD1. V dropped 6 bases and J dropped 5; count of bases not matched to a gene: 6. This CDR3 has 13 residues. Germline V gene data show CDR1 as LNHDA and CDR2 as SQIVND (reference sequence).

For the CDR3, the DNA is TGTGCCAGCTCACCAGGGCTACCCGGGGACACCATATATTTT. This gives the protein CASSPGLPGDTIYF. This rearrangement joins TRBV18 to TRBJ1-3; no reliable D call. V lost 2 bases, J lost 8 bases, and 13 bases lay in between. Germline values: CDR1 KGHSH, CDR2 LQKENI. The CDR3 runs 14 residues. Full variable domain (outside the CDR3, taken from reference TRBV18 and TRBJ1-3): NAGVMQNPRHLVRRRGQEARLRCSPMKGHSHVYWYRQLPEEGLKFMVYLQKENIIDESGMPKERFSAEFPKEGPSILRIQQVVRGDSAAYFCASSPGLPGDTIYFGEGSWLTVV.

The V call is TRBV9, the J call TRBJ2-7, with D hard to call. CDR1 and CDR2 from the germline V gene are SGDLS and YYNGEE. CDR3 length equals 14 residues. V dropped 0 bases and J dropped 6 bases, with 13 bases sitting between them. The CDR3 DNA follows: TGTGCCAGCAGCGTAGGCCCCCTAGTCGGCGAGCAGTACTTC. Translating gives CASSVGPLVGEQYF.

The chain couples TRBV4-1 to TRBJ2-6; no clear D gene. Germline V CDR1 and CDR2: MGHRA, YSYEKL. This CDR3 is built from 17 residues. V dropped 2 bases and J dropped 4 bases, with 15 bases sitting between them. CDR3 DNA sequence: TGCGCCAGCAGCCAATCCCCAGTCTGGTCGGGGGCCAACGTCCTGACTTTC. Translated: CASSQSPVWSGANVLTF.

The chain carries TRBV7-2 and TRBJ2-1; TRBD1 agrees at 9 bases. The CDR3 has 14 residues. V lost 3 bases, J lost 3 bases, and 0 bases stayed unmatched. The germline gives CDR1 SGHTA, CDR2 FQGNSA. Here the CDR3 reads CASSLTGGYNEQFF. The CDR3 bases are TGTGCCAGCAGCTTGACAGGGGGCTACAATGAGCAGTTCTTC.

The rearrangement uses TRBV29-1 and TRBJ2-7; 7 positions match TRBD2. V was clipped by 7 bases and J by 2 bases; unmatched bases: 14. The length of the CDR3 is 15 residues. Germline V gives CDR1 SQVTM, CDR2 ANQGSEA. CDR3 bases: TGCAGCGCTGCCCCCAATCGGGAGGTCACCTACGAGCAGTACTTC. Residues: CSAAPNREVTYEQYF.

This chain joins TRBV5-1 and TRBJ1-2, with 9 bases aligning to TRBD1. The germline V gene has CDR1 SGHRS and CDR2 YFSETQ. The CDR3 totals 14 residues. The ends lost 0 bases at V and 8 bases at J; junction bases unmatched: 5. This CDR3 reads CASSLAGQGWGYTF. The CDR3 bases are TGCGCCAGCAGCTTGGCGGGACAGGGATGGGGCTACACCTTC.

This chain uses TRBV11-2 with TRBJ1-6; weak D call: TRBD1 (5 bases). V was clipped by 1 base and J by 19 bases, with 11 bases between them. Germline CDR1 reads SGHAT; CDR2 reads FQNNGV. The CDR3 runs 11 residues. The CDR3 spells CASSLGGRVHF. CDR3 sequence (DNA): TGTGCCAGCAGCTTAGGGGGCAGGGTTCACTTT.

The chain recombines TRBV5-4 with TRBJ2-7; D possibly corresponds to TRBD2 (5 bases). This CDR3 comprises 12 residues. Per the germline V gene, CDR1 is SGHNT and CDR2 is YYREEE (reference sequence). Trimming stripped 0 bases from V and 6 bases from J, with 7 bases between. The CDR3 is CASSLGEFEQYF. CDR3 in DNA: TGTGCCAGCAGCTTGGGGGAGTTCGAGCAGTACTTC.

The chain has TRBV7-8 and TRBJ1-4; a possible D gene is TRBD1 (5 bases). This CDR3 is 14 amino acids long. Looked up from germline, CDR1 is SGHVS and CDR2 is FQNEAQ. V was pared by 7 bases and J by 8 bases, with 17 bases between. DNA of the CDR3: TGTGCCAGCAATTCTCAGGGTAGTGGGGAAAAACTGTTTTTT. Amino acids: CASNSQGSGEKLFF.

The chain employs TRBV6-1 and TRBJ1-1, with D tentatively TRBD1 (5 bases). V lost 1 base and J 5 bases, leaving 8 bases between the germline ends. CDR3 length: 13 amino acids. From germline, CDR1 is MNHNS and CDR2 SASEGT. CDR3 DNA: TGTGCCAGCAGTGAAGTGGGGGGGACTGAAGCTTTCTTT. Its translation: CASSEVGGTEAFF.